This T cell receptor beta chain was identified during a study of identical twins. TCRdb analysed the 5' RACE reads with MiXCR anew, one entry per CDR3 protein. The sample yields about 550,000 distinct CDR3 sequences, about 22% seen once. These records were also assigned to another study, of yellow fever vaccine responses in identical twins.

The receptor was isolated from a woman between 18 and 30 years old in good health. Sequenced sample: CD4+ T cells sorted from blood.

This CDR3 is CASSLLGGRISPLHF. DNA for the CDR3: TGTGCCAGCAGTTTATTGGGGGGTAGGATCTCACCCCTCCACTTT. V is TRBV27 and J is TRBJ1-6, with D tentatively TRBD1 (5 bases). Germline CDR1 and CDR2: MNHEY and SMNVEV (reference sequence). The CDR3 loop spans 15 amino acids. V lost 1 base, J lost 10 bases, and 14 bases lay in between.